Shown below are 10 T cell receptor beta chains from a single sample sequenced in a study of cytomegalovirus exposure and HLA in healthy donors (dated by TCRdb to 2016 to 2017). Libraries were prepared through the immunoSEQ multiplex PCR assay. For the multiplex PCR, a mixture combining 60 forward primers for TCR Vbeta segments and 13 reverse primers for TCR Jbeta segments was used. TCRdb took over this immuneACCESS table, retaining in-frame rearrangements with V and J assigned. Such tables are incomplete; in checked studies, under half of the missing clones stem from an unresolved V gene, and the remainder is unexplained. The sample table shows roughly 130,000 clones, and around 80% are seen once. Of the sample, just over 1% falls within the top ten clones. The sequencing input was PBMCs. These receptors were taken from a human donor in good health.

To note about this clone: Other DNA sequences in the same sample also yield this CDR3. The chain joins TRBV7-6 to TRBJ2-3; 11 nucleotides match TRBD1. CDR1 SGHVS and CDR2 FNYEAQ come from the germline V gene. CDR3 size: 15 residues. With 0 bases clipped from V and 6 bases from J, the junction kept 2 bases outside the gene matches. The CDR3 bases are TGTGCCAGCAGCTTAGCCGGGACAGGGGGTGATACGCAGTATTTT. Amino acids: CASSLAGTGGDTQYF.

This clone was picked up a small number of times. The chain links TRBV4-1 to TRBJ2-1, with D unclear. The germline V and J ends were trimmed by 5 bases and 4 bases, with 15 bases remaining between them. The CDR3 is made up of 15 amino acids. Germline assignment: CDR1 MGHRA and CDR2 YSYEKL. Here the CDR3 DNA reads TGCGCCAGCAGCGAAAGTCCCGATCAGTACAATGAGCAGTTCTTC. Protein: CASSESPDQYNEQFF.

The chain carries TRBV4-1 and TRBJ2-5; 8 nucleotides align to TRBD2. The tail of the sequence fits TRBJ2-7 better, so the J call may be wrong. CDR1 and CDR2 (germline): MGHRA, YSYEKL. The CDR3 totals 15 residues. Here the CDR3 DNA reads TGCGCCAGCAGCCACGGGGATAGCGGGGACTACGAGCAGTACTTC. Protein product: CASSHGDSGDYEQYF.

V gene TRBV7-9 combines with J gene TRBJ1-2; D remains unclear. This CDR3 has 12 amino acids. The germline V and J ends were trimmed by 2 bases and 3 bases, with 4 bases remaining between them. Germline V CDR1 and CDR2: SEHNR, FQNEAQ (reference sequence). Written as DNA, the CDR3 is TGTGCCAGCAGCTTACAGGACTATGGCTACACCTTC. Its translation is CASSLQDYGYTF.

This chain joins TRBV4-1 and TRBJ1-5; D is possibly TRBD1 (6 bases). The CDR3 covers 15 residues. The germline CDR1 and CDR2 sequences are MGHRA and YSYEKL. V was cut by 4 bases and J by 4 bases, with 14 bases left in between. Here the CDR3 DNA reads TGCGCCAGCAGCCCCCCCACGCAGGGGAATCAGCCCCAGCATTTT. Protein: CASSPPTQGNQPQHF.

This chain links TRBV7-8 with TRBJ2-1, with 9 nucleotides matching TRBD2. V was pared by 3 bases and J by 0 bases, with 3 bases of the junction left unmatched. Per germline, CDR1 SGHVS and CDR2 FQNEAQ. This CDR3 has 16 residues. CDR3 nucleotides: TGTGCCAGCAGCTTGCTAGCGGGGAGCTCCTACAATGAGCAGTTCTTC. Its translation is CASSLLAGSSYNEQFF.

This chain links TRBV11-1 with TRBJ1-1, with D possibly matching TRBD1 (6 bases). The CDR3 is made up of 16 amino acids. V lost 5 bases to trimming and J lost 0 bases, with 16 bases between them. Germline values: CDR1 SGHAT, CDR2 FQDESV (reference sequence). In DNA form, the CDR3 reads TGTGCCAGCAGCCCCGGTGGGCAGGGGTTGAACACTGAAGCTTTCTTT. This sequence encodes CASSPGGQGLNTEAFF.

J is TRBJ2-3 and V is TRBV5-4; 10 bases are a match to TRBD1. V was pared by 2 bases and J by 3 bases, with 9 bases of the junction left unmatched. The CDR3 loop spans 17 amino acids. Looked up from germline, CDR1 is SGHNT and CDR2 is YYREEE (reference sequence). CDR3 sequence (DNA): TGTGCCAGCAGCTTTAGCTGGGGACAGGGGACGACAGATACGCAGTATTTT. As protein: CASSFSWGQGTTDTQYF.

The CDR3 spells CASSSRQGAETGELFF. DNA of the CDR3: TGTGCCAGCAGTTCCCGACAGGGGGCTGAGACCGGGGAGCTGTTTTTT. This chain connects TRBV11-3 to TRBJ2-2, with 10 positions matching TRBD1. The CDR3 is made up of 16 amino acids. V lost 6 bases and J lost 5; bases outside the gene matches: 9. CDR1 is SGHNT and CDR2 is YENEEA in the germline V gene.

The chain has TRBV27 and TRBJ2-6; 10 nucleotides agree with TRBD1. The V gene end was trimmed by 6 bases and the J gene end by 0 bases; junction bases not matched to a gene: 2. This CDR3 spans 16 amino acids. Germline V gene lookup returns CDR1 MNHEY and CDR2 SMNVEV (reference sequence). The CDR3, as DNA: TGTGCCAGCAGGTGGACAGGGGGCTCTGGGGCCAACGTCCTGACTTTC. Translated: CASRWTGGSGANVLTF. Based on the CDR3 plus reference TRBV27 and TRBJ2-6, the full variable domain is EAQVTQNPRYLITVTGKKLTVTCSQNMNHEYMSWYRQDPGLGLRQIYYSMNVEVTDKGDVPEGYKVSRKEKRNFPLILESPSPNQTSLYFCASRWTGGSGANVLTFGAGSRLTVL.